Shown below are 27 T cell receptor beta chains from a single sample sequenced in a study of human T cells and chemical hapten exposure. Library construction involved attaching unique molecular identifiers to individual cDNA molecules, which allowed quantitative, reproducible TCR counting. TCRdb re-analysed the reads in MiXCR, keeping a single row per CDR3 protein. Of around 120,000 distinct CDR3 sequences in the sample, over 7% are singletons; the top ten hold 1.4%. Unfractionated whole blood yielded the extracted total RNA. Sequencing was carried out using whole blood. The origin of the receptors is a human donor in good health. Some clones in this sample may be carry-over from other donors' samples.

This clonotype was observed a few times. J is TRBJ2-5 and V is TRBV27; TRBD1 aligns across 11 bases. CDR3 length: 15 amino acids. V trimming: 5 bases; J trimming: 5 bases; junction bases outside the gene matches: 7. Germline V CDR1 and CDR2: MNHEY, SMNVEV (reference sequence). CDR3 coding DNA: TGTGCCAGCAGTCCAGGACAGGGGGCGCTTGAGACCCAGTACTTC. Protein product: CASSPGQGALETQYF.

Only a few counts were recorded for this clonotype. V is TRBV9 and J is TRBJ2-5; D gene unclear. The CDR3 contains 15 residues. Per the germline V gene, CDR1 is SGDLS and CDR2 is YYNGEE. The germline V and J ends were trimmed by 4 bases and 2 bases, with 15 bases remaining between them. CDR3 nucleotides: TGTGCCAGCAGCTCCCAGACCCAACCGCAAGAGACCCAGTACTTC. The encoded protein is CASSSQTQPQETQYF.

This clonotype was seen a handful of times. CDR3: CSARDHQRGYGELFF. CDR3 nucleotides: TGCAGTGCTAGGGACCACCAACGAGGGTACGGGGAGCTGTTTTTT. This chain joins TRBV20-1 and TRBJ2-2; D perhaps matches TRBD2 (5 bases). The CDR3 is 15 residues long. The V and J ends lost 3 bases and 7 bases respectively, with 18 bases between them. Germline lookup yields CDR1 DFQATT and CDR2 SNEGSKA (reference sequence).

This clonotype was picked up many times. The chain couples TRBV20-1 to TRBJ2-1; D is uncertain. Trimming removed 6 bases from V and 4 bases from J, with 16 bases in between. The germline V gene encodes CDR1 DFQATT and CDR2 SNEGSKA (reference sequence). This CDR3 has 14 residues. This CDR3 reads CSAQRALSYNEQFF. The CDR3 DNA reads TGCAGTGCGCAAAGGGCTTTGTCTTACAATGAGCAGTTCTTC.

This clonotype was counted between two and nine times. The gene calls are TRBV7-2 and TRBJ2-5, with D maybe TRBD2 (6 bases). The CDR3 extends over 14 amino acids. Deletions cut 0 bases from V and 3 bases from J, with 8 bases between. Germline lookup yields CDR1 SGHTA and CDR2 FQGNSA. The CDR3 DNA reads TGTGCCAGCAGCTTAGCGTCGGGGGAAGAGACCCAGTACTTC. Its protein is CASSLASGEETQYF.

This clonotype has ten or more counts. CDR3 DNA: TGTGCCAGCAGTTTCTCAAATCCCTCCTATGGCTACACCTTC. Encoded protein: CASSFSNPSYGYTF. This chain uses TRBV27 with TRBJ1-2; D uncertain. CDR1 MNHEY and CDR2 SMNVEV come from the germline V gene (reference sequence). The CDR3 is 14 residues long. V lost 3 bases and J 4 bases, leaving 12 bases between the germline ends.

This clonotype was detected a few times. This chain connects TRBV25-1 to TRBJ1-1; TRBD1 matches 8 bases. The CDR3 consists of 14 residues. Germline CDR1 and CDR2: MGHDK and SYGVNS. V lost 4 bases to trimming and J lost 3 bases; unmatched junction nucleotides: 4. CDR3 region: CASSGTGFYTEAFF. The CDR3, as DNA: TGTGCCAGCAGTGGGACAGGGTTTTACACTGAAGCTTTCTTT.

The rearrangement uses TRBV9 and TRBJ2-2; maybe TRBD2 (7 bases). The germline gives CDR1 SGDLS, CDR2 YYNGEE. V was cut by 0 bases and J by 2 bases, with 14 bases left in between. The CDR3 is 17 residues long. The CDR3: CASSVVSGGLNTGELFF. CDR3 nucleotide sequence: TGTGCCAGCAGCGTAGTATCCGGGGGGCTCAACACCGGGGAGCTGTTTTTT.

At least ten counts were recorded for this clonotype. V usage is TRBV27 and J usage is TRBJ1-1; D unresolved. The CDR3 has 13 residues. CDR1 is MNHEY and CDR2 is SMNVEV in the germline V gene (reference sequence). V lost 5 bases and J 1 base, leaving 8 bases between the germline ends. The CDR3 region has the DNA TGTGCCAGCAGTCCTTCCCCGAACACTGAAGCTTTCTTT. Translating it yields CASSPSPNTEAFF.

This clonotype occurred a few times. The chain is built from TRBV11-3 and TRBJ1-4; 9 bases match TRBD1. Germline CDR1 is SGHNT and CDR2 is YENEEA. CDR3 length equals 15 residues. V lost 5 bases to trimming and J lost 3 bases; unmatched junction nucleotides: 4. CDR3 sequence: CASSRGTGPNEKLFF. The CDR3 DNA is TGTGCCAGCAGCCGCGGGACAGGGCCTAATGAAAAACTGTTTTTT.

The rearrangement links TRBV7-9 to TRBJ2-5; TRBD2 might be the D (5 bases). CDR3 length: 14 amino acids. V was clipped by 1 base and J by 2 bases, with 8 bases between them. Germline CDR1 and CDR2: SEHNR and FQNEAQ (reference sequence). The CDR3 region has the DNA TGTGCCAGCAGCTTAGAAAGGACTCAAGAGACCCAGTACTTC. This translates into CASSLERTQETQYF.

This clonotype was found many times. This CDR3 reads CASSFRGAGNAETQYF. CDR3 nucleotides: TGTGCCAGCAGTTTCCGGGGGGCAGGGAATGCCGAGACCCAGTACTTC. This chain uses TRBV28 with TRBJ2-5; possible D gene TRBD2, 7 bases. This CDR3 contains 16 residues. The V end was cut by 3 bases, the J end by 5 bases, with 19 bases between. Germline V gene data show CDR1 as MDHEN and CDR2 as SYDVKM. Combining the CDR3 with reference TRBV28 and TRBJ2-5 gives the whole variable domain DVKVTQSSRYLVKRTGEKVFLECVQDMDHENMFWYRQDPGLGLRLIYFSYDVKMKEKGDIPEGYSVSREKKERFSLILESASTNQTSMYLCASSFRGAGNAETQYFGPGTRLLVL.

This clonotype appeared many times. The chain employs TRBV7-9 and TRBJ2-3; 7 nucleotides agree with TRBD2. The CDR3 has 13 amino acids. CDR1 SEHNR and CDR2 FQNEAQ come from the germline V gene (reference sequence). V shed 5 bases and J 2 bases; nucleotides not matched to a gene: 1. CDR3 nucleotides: TGTGCCAGCAGCGGGAGGGCCACAGATACGCAGTATTTT. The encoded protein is CASSGRATDTQYF. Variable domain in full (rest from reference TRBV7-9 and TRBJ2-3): DTGVSQNPRHKITKRGQNVTFRCDPISEHNRLYWYRQTLGQGPEFLTYFQNEAQLEKSRLLSDRFSAERPKGSFSTLEIQRTEQGDSAMYLCASSGRATDTQYFGPGTRLTVL.

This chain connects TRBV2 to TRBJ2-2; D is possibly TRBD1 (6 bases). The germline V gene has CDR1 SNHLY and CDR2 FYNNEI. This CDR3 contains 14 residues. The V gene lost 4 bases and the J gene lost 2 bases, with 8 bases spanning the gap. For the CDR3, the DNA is TGTGCCAGCAGTGGACAGGTTAACACCGGGGAGCTGTTTTTT. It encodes CASSGQVNTGELFF.

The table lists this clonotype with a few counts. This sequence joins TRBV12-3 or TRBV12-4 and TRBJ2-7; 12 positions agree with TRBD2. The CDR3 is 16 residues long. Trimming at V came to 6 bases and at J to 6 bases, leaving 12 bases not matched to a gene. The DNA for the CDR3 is TGTGCCAGCAGCCAACAGGGACTAGCGGGTCAGTCCGAGCAGTACTTC. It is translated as CASSQQGLAGQSEQYF.

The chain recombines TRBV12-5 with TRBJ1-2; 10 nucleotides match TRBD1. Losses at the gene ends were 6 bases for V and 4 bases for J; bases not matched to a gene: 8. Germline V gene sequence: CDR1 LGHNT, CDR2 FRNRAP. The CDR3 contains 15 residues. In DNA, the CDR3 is TGTGCTAGTGGAAACACGGACAGGGGGTCCTATGGCTACACCTTC. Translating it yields CASGNTDRGSYGYTF.

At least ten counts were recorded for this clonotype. The CDR3 sequence: CASSVGQSSYNSPLHF. In DNA form, the CDR3 reads TGTGCCAGCAGCGTGGGACAAAGCTCCTATAATTCACCCCTCCACTTT. This chain connects TRBV9 to TRBJ1-6; D may be TRBD1 (6 bases). Germline V gives CDR1 SGDLS, CDR2 YYNGEE. The CDR3 sequence is 16 residues long. V lost 2 bases and J 0 bases, leaving 9 bases between the germline ends.

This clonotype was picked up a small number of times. CDR3 protein: CASSLPRGGGETQYF. The CDR3 DNA sequence: TGTGCCAGCAGCCTACCTCGGGGAGGGGGAGAGACCCAGTACTTC. The J gene is TRBJ2-5, the V gene TRBV7-9; D possibly corresponds to TRBD2 (7 bases). Trimming took off 5 bases at V and 4 bases at J, with 17 bases between the two ends. The germline V gene has CDR1 SEHNR and CDR2 FQNEAQ (reference sequence). The CDR3 length is 15 residues. Filled out from reference TRBV7-9 and TRBJ2-5, the complete variable domain reads DTGVSQNPRHKITKRGQNVTFRCDPISEHNRLYWYRQTLGQGPEFLTYFQNEAQLEKSRLLSDRFSAERPKGSFSTLEIQRTEQGDSAMYLCASSLPRGGGETQYFGPGTRLLVL.

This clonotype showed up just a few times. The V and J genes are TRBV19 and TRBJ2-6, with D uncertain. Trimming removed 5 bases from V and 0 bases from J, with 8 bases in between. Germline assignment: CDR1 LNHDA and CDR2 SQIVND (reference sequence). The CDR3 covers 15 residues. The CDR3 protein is CASSSPPSGANVLTF. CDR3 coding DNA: TGTGCCAGTAGTTCCCCACCCTCTGGGGCCAACGTCCTGACTTTC.

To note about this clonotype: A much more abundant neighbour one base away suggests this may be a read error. CDR3 region: CASSAGTDMQYF. CDR3 DNA sequence: TGTGCCAGCAGCGCAGGGACAGATATGCAGTATTTT. V is TRBV7-9 and J is TRBJ2-3; 7 bases line up with TRBD1. Germline V gives CDR1 SEHNR, CDR2 FQNEAQ (reference sequence). CDR3 length: 12 amino acids.

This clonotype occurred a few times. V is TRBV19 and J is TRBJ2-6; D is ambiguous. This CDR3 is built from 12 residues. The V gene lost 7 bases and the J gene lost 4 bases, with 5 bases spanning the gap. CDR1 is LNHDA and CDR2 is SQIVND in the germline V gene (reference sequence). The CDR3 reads CASTTGANVLTF. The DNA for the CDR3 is TGTGCCAGTACCACGGGGGCCAACGTCCTGACTTTC.

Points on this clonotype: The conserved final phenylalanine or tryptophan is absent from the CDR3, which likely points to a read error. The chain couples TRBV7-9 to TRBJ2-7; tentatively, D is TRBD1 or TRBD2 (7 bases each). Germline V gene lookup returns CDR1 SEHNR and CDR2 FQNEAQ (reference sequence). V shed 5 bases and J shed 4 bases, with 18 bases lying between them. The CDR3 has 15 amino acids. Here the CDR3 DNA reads TGTGCCAGCAGCCCCCCCAGGGGGGGCGTTTACGAGCAGTACTCC. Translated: CASSPPRGGVYEQYS.

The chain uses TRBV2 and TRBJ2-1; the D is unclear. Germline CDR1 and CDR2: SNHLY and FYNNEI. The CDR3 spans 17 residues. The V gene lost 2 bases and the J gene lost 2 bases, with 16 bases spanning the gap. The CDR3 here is CASSESRRHLTYNEQFF. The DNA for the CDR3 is TGTGCCAGCAGTGAATCTAGGAGACACCTGACCTACAATGAGCAGTTCTTC.

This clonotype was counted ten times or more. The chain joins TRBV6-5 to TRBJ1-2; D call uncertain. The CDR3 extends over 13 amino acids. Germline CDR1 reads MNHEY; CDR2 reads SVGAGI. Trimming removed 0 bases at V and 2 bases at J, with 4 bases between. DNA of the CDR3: TGTGCCAGCAGTTACTCGCAGAACTATGGCTACACCTTC. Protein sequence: CASSYSQNYGYTF.

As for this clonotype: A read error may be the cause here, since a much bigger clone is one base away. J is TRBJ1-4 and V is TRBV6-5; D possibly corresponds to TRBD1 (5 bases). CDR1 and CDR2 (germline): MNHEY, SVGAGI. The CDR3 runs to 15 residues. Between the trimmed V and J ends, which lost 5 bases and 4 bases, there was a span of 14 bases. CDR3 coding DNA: TGTGCCAGCAGTCGGACACCGCAGAATAATGAAAAACTGTTTTTT. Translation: CASSRTPQNNEKLFF.

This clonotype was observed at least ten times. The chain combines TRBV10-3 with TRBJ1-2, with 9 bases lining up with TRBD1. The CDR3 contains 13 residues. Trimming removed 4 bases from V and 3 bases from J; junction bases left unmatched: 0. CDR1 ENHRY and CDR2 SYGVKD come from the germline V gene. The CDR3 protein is CAISGQGDYGYTF. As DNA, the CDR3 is TGTGCCATCAGTGGACAGGGGGACTATGGCTACACCTTC.

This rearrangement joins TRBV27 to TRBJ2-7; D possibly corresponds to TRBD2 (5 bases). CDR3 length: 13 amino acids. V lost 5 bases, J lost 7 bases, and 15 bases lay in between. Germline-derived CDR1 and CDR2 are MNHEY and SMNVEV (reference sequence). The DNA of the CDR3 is TGTGCCAGCAGTCTTGGGGAGCGGCGGGAGCAGTACTTC. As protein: CASSLGERREQYF.